The entry below describes one TCR beta chain. These data originate in a study of patients and donors after allogeneic stem cell transplantation. From germline, CDR1 is ENHRY and CDR2 SYGVKD. This CDR3 is built from 16 residues. The trim removed 5 bases at V and 8 bases at J, leaving 9 bases unmatched. MiXCR, applied by TCRdb to the RT-PCR reads, yields one record per CDR3 protein. The table records roughly 960,000 distinct CDR3 sequences, over 15% of them present only once. The sequenced material came from blood, either unsorted or a sorted T cell fraction (not recorded which). The TCR comes from a human donor who was either an allogeneic HSCT recipient or a stem cell or donor lymphocyte infusion donor (not recorded which). It is not recorded whose cells these are; they may come from a transplant donor. The rearrangement uses TRBV10-3 and TRBJ2-1; TRBD2 matches 13 bases. CDR3 DNA: TGTGCCATCAGTACCGCTACTAGCGGGGGGGTCGATGAGCAGTTCTTC. It encodes CAISTATSGGVDEQFF.